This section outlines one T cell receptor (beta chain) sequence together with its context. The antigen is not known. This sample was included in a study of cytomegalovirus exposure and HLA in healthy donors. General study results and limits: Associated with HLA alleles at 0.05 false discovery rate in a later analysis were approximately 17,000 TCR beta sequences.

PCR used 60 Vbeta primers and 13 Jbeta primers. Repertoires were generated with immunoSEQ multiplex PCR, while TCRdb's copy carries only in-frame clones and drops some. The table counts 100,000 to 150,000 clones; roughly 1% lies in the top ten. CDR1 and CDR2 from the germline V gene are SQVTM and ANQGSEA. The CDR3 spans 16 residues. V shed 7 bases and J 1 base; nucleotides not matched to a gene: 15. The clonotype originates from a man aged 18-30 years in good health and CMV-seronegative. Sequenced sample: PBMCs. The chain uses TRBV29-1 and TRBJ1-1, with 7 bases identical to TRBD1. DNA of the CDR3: TGCAGCGGTGGGACAGTTGTGGGCCACGGGAACACTGAAGCTTTCTTT. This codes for CSGGTVVGHGNTEAFF.